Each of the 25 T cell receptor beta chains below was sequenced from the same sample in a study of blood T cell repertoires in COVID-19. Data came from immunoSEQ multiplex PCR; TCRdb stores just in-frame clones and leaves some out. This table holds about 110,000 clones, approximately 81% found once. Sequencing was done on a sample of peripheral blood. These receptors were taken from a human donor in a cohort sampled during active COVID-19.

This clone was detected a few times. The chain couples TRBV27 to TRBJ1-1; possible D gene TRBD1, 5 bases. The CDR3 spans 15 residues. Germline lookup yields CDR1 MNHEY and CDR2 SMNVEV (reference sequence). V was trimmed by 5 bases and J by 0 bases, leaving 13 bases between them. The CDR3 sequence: CASSSRTRMNTEAFF. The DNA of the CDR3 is TGTGCCAGCAGTAGCCGGACACGGATGAACACTGAAGCTTTCTTT.

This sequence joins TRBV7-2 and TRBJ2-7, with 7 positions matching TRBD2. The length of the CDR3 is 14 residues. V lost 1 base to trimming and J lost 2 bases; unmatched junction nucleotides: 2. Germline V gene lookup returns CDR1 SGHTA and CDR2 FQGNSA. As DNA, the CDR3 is TGTGCCAGCAGCTTAGGGGGGGGACCCTACGAGCAGTACTTC. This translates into CASSLGGGPYEQYF.

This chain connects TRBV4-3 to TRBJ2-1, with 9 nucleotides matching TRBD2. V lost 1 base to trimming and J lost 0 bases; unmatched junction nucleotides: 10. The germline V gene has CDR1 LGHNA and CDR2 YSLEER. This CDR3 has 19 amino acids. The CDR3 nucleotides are TGCGCCAGCAGCCAAGGTAGCGGGAGAATCCGAAGCTCCTACAATGAGCAGTTCTTC. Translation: CASSQGSGRIRSSYNEQFF.

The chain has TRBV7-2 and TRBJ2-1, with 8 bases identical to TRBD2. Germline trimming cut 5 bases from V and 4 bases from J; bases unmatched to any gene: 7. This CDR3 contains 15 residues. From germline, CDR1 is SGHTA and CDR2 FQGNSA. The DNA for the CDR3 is TGTGCCAGCAGCAAACGGACTAGCAGATACAATGAGCAGTTCTTC. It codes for CASSKRTSRYNEQFF.

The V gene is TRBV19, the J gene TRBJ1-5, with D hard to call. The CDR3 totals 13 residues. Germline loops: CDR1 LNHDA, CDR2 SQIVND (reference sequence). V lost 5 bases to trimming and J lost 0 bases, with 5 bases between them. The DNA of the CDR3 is TGTGCCAGTAGTGACAATAGCAATCAGCCCCAGCATTTT. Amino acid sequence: CASSDNSNQPQHF.

The CDR3 spells CASSRGQGIDTQYF. The CDR3 DNA reads as TGTGCCAGCAGCCGTGGACAGGGGATAGATACGCAGTATTTT. This chain joins TRBV7-3 and TRBJ2-3; 9 bases fit TRBD1. Per germline, CDR1 SGHTA and CDR2 FQGTGA. The CDR3 runs to 14 residues. Unmatched junction bases numbered 5, after V lost 5 bases and J lost 5 bases.

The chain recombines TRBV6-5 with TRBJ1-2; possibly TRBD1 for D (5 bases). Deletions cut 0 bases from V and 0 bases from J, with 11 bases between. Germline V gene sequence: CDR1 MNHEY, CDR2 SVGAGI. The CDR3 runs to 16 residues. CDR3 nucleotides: TGTGCCAGCAGTTACTCATCGGCCAGGGCTAACTATGGCTACACCTTC. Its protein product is CASSYSSARANYGYTF.

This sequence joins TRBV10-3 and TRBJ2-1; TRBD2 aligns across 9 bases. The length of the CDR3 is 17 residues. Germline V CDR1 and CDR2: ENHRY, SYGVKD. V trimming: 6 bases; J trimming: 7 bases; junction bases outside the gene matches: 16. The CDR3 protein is CAIRGTASGARSNEQFF. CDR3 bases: TGTGCCATCAGGGGAACCGCTAGCGGGGCCAGGAGTAATGAGCAGTTCTTC.

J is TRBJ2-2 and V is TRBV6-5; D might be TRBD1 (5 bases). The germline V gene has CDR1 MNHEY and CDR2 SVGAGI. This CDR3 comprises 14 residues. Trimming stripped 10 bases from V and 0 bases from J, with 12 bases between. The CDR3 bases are TGTGCCACCAAACAGGTAGCGAACACCGGGGAGCTGTTTTTT. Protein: CATKQVANTGELFF.

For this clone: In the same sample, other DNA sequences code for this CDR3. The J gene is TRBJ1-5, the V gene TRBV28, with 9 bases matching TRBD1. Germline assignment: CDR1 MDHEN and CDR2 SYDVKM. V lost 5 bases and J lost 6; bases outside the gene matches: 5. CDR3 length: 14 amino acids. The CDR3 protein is CASSPGTGSQPQHF. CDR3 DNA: TGTGCCAGCAGTCCAGGGACAGGGAGTCAGCCCCAGCATTTT. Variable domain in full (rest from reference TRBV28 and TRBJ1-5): DVKVTQSSRYLVKRTGEKVFLECVQDMDHENMFWYRQDPGLGLRLIYFSYDVKMKEKGDIPEGYSVSREKKERFSLILESASTNQTSMYLCASSPGTGSQPQHFGDGTRLSIL.

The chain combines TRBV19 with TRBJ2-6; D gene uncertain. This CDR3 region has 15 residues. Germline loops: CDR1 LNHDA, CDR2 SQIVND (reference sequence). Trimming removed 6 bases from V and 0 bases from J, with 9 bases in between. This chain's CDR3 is CASSLVYSGANVLTF. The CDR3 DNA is TGTGCCAGTAGCCTTGTTTACTCTGGGGCCAACGTCCTGACTTTC.

Written as DNA, the CDR3 is TGTGCCAGCAGCTCAGGGACTAGCGGGATATCAGATACGCAGTATTTT. Its translation: CASSSGTSGISDTQYF. This chain links TRBV7-2 with TRBJ2-3, with TRBD2 matching 13 bases. V shed 4 bases and J 4 bases; nucleotides not matched to a gene: 5. Germline values: CDR1 SGHTA, CDR2 FQGNSA. The length of the CDR3 is 16 residues.

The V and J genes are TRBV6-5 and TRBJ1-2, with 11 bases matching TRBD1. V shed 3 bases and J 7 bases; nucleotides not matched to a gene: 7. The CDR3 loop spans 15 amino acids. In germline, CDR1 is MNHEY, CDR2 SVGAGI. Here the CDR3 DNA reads TGTGCCAGCAGTTATCGGACAGGGGGCGGTCGTGGCTACACCTTC. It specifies CASSYRTGGGRGYTF.

CDR3: CASSVSLAGHHEQYF. The CDR3 DNA follows: TGTGCCAGCAGCGTCTCACTAGCGGGACACCACGAGCAGTACTTC. The V and J genes are TRBV6-5 and TRBJ2-7; 10 nucleotides line up with TRBD2. This CDR3 contains 15 residues. Germline CDR1 is MNHEY and CDR2 is SVGAGI. J gave up 5 bases and V 6 bases, and 10 bases lay outside the gene matches.

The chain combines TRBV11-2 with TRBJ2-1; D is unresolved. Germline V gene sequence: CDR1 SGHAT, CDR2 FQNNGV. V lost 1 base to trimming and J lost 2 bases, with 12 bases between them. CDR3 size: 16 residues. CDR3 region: CASSLVGSTAYNEQFF. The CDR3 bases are TGTGCCAGCAGCTTAGTTGGGTCCACAGCCTACAATGAGCAGTTCTTC.

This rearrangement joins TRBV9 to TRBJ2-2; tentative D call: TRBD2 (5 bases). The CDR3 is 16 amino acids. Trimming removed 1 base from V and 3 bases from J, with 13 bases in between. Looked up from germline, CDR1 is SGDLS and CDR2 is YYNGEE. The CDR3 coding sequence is TGTGCCAGCAGCGTAAGAGGGCTAGCAGACACCGGGGAGCTGTTTTTT. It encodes CASSVRGLADTGELFF.

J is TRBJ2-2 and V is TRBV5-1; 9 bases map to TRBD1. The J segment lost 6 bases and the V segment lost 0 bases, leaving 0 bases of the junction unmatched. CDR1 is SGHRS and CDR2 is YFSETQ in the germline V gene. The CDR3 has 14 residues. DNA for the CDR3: TGCGCCAGCAGCTTGGACAGGGGGCCCGGGGAGCTGTTTTTT. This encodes CASSLDRGPGELFF.

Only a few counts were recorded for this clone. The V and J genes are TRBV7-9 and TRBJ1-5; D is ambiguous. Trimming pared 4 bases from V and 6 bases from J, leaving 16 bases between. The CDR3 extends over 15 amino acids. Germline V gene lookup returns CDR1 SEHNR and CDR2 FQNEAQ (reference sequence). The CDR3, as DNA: TGTGCCAGCAGCTGGAGAAGTCGGGATGGTCAGCCCCAGCATTTT. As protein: CASSWRSRDGQPQHF.

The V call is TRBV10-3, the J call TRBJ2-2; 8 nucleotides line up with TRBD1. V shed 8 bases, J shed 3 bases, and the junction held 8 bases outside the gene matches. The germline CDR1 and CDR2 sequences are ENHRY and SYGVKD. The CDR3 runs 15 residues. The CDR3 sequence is CAIGLGQGDTGELFF. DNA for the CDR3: TGTGCCATCGGCCTCGGACAGGGAGACACCGGGGAGCTGTTTTTT.

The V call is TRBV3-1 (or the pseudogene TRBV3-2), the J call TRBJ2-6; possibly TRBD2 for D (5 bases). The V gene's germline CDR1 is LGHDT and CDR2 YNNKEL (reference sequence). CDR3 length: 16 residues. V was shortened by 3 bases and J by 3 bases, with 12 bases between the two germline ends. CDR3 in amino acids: CASSHNREIGANVLTF. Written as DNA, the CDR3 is TGTGCCAGCAGCCATAATAGGGAGATTGGGGCCAACGTCCTGACTTTC.

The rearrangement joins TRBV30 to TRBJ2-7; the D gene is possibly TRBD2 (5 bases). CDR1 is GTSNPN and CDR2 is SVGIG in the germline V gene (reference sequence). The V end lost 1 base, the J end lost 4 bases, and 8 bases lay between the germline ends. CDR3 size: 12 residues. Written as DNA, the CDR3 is TGTGCCTGGAGTGCACTAGGGTACGAGCAGTACTTC. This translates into CAWSALGYEQYF.

Here the CDR3 reads CASSLALQGHEQFF. The CDR3 DNA reads as TGTGCCAGCAGCTTAGCCTTACAGGGCCATGAGCAGTTCTTC. The chain uses TRBV11-2 and TRBJ2-1; maybe TRBD1 (6 bases). Germline CDR1 is SGHAT and CDR2 is FQNNGV. V was cut by 1 base and J by 8 bases, with 12 bases left in between. This CDR3 contains 14 residues.

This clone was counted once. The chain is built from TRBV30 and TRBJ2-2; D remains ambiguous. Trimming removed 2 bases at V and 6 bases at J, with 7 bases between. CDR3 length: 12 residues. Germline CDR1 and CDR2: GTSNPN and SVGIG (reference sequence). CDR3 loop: CAWSSLAGELFF. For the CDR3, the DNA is TGTGCCTGGAGTTCACTGGCCGGGGAGCTGTTTTTT.

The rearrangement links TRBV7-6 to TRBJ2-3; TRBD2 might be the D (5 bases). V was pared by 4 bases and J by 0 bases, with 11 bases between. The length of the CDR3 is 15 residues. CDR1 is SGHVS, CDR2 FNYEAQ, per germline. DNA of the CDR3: TGTGCCAGCAGCTCGTCCCGGACTAGCACAGATACGCAGTATTTT. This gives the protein CASSSSRTSTDTQYF.

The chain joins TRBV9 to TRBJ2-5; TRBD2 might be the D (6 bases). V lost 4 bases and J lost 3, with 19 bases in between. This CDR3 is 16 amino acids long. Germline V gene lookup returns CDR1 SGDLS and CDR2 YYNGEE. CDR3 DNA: TGTGCCAGCAGCCCCGGGACTCTGCAAGGTAAAGAGACCCAGTACTTC. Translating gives CASSPGTLQGKETQYF.